The 11 T cell receptor beta chains in this list originate from one sample, sequenced in a study of blood T cell repertoires in COVID-19. Assay: immunoSEQ multiplex PCR; the TCRdb copy retains only in-frame clones and omits some. The table includes tens of thousands of clones, more than 80% detected once. The material sequenced was peripheral blood. The receptors derive from an elderly man with acute or convalescent COVID-19.

The chain joins TRBV18 to TRBJ1-5; TRBD1 aligns across 7 bases. Germline V gene lookup returns CDR1 KGHSH and CDR2 LQKENI. The CDR3 extends over 15 amino acids. Unmatched junction bases numbered 2, after V lost 2 bases and J lost 1 base. The CDR3 coding sequence is TGTGCCAGCTCACCAATACAGGGGAGCAATCAGCCCCAGCATTTT. It is translated as CASSPIQGSNQPQHF. The full variable domain, its missing parts supplied by reference TRBV18 and TRBJ1-5, is NAGVMQNPRHLVRRRGQEARLRCSPMKGHSHVYWYRQLPEEGLKFMVYLQKENIIDESGMPKERFSAEFPKEGPSILRIQQVVRGDSAAYFCASSPIQGSNQPQHFGDGTRLSIL.

The chain carries TRBV10-1 and TRBJ1-1, with D unclear. The CDR3 loop spans 14 amino acids. The V end was cut by 7 bases, the J end by 3 bases, with 15 bases between. From germline, CDR1 is WNHNN and CDR2 SYGVQD (reference sequence). CDR3 in amino acids: CASTPGWGYTEAFF. The CDR3 nucleotides are TGCGCCAGCACCCCGGGGTGGGGTTACACTGAAGCTTTCTTT.

The V and J genes are TRBV5-6 and TRBJ2-1, with 7 bases that match TRBD2. CDR1 is SGHDT, CDR2 YYEEEE, per germline. The CDR3 has 15 residues. Trimming at V came to 1 base and at J to 7 bases, leaving 8 bases not matched to a gene. The CDR3 protein is CASSLLGRVLNEQFF. CDR3 DNA: TGTGCCAGCAGCTTGTTAGGGAGGGTCTTAAATGAGCAGTTCTTC.

J is TRBJ2-1 and V is TRBV27; a weak D match, TRBD2 (6 bases). Germline V gene data show CDR1 as MNHEY and CDR2 as SMNVEV (reference sequence). This CDR3 is 15 amino acids long. Trimming cost V 0 bases and J 5 bases, with 11 bases left between them. CDR3 nucleotide sequence: TGTGCCAGCAGTTTATCCCGGGACTTCCACAATGAGCAGTTCTTC. It is translated as CASSLSRDFHNEQFF.

Concerning this clone itself: The same CDR3 can be traced to other DNA sequences in this sample. The V call is TRBV10-3, the J call TRBJ2-1; 10 bases match TRBD2. The CDR3 is 14 residues long. Losses at the gene ends were 6 bases for V and 4 bases for J; bases not matched to a gene: 3. CDR1 and CDR2 (germline): ENHRY, SYGVKD. CDR3 DNA: TGTGCCATCAGCGGACTAGCGGAGTACAATGAGCAGTTCTTC. It codes for CAISGLAEYNEQFF.

The chain couples TRBV9 to TRBJ2-2; TRBD2 agrees at 9 bases. Trimming took 2 bases from V and 4 from J; bases not matched to a gene: 3. The V gene's germline CDR1 is SGDLS and CDR2 YYNGEE. The CDR3 is 15 amino acids. The CDR3, as DNA: TGTGCCAGCAGCGTCTATAGCGGGGGCACCGGGGAGCTGTTTTTT. Its translation: CASSVYSGGTGELFF.

The CDR3 protein is CASSLSRLAGASGTQYF. The CDR3, as DNA: TGTGCCAGCAGCTTAAGTAGATTAGCGGGGGCCTCCGGCACGCAGTATTTT. The chain employs TRBV11-2 and TRBJ2-3; 9 positions agree with TRBD2. The CDR3 spans 17 residues. Trimming cost V 2 bases and J 9 bases; bases outside gene matches: 15. Germline V gene lookup returns CDR1 SGHAT and CDR2 FQNNGV.

The chain recombines TRBV19 with TRBJ2-5; a weak D match, TRBD2 (6 bases). The V end lost 6 bases, the J end lost 5 bases, and 10 bases lay between the germline ends. Germline V CDR1 and CDR2: LNHDA, SQIVND (reference sequence). The CDR3 has 12 residues. The CDR3 DNA reads TGTGCCAGTAGGAAACGGGGGGAGACCCAGTACTTC. This codes for CASRKRGETQYF. Full variable domain (outside the CDR3, taken from reference TRBV19 and TRBJ2-5): DGGITQSPKYLFRKEGQNVTLSCEQNLNHDAMYWYRQDPGQGLRLIYYSQIVNDFQKGDIAEGYSVSREKKESFPLTVTSAQKNPTAFYLCASRKRGETQYFGPGTRLLVL.

This clone has only one observation. This rearrangement joins TRBV20-1 to TRBJ2-2; 13 bases line up with TRBD2. The CDR3 runs to 17 residues. Trimming at V came to 3 bases and at J to 1 base, leaving 5 bases not matched to a gene. Germline CDR1 and CDR2: DFQATT and SNEGSKA (reference sequence). CDR3 nucleotides: TGCAGTGCTAGTGGACTAGCGGGGGCCCGGAACACCGGGGAGCTGTTTTTT. Protein sequence: CSASGLAGARNTGELFF.

J is TRBJ2-7 and V is TRBV10-3; 7 bases fit TRBD2. Germline V gene data show CDR1 as ENHRY and CDR2 as SYGVKD. The V segment lost 2 bases and the J segment 4 bases; nucleotides outside the gene matches: 11. The CDR3 has 16 residues. CDR3 sequence reads: CAISEPGELAMYEQYF. The CDR3 DNA is TGTGCCATCAGTGAGCCAGGAGAACTAGCGATGTACGAGCAGTACTTC.

The chain uses TRBV2 and TRBJ2-5; D perhaps matches TRBD2 (5 bases). CDR1 and CDR2 (germline): SNHLY, FYNNEI. The CDR3 loop spans 13 amino acids. V lost 5 bases to trimming and J lost 2 bases, with 9 bases between them. The CDR3 sequence is CASSIRDQETQYF. DNA for the CDR3: TGTGCCAGCAGTATCCGGGATCAAGAGACCCAGTACTTC.